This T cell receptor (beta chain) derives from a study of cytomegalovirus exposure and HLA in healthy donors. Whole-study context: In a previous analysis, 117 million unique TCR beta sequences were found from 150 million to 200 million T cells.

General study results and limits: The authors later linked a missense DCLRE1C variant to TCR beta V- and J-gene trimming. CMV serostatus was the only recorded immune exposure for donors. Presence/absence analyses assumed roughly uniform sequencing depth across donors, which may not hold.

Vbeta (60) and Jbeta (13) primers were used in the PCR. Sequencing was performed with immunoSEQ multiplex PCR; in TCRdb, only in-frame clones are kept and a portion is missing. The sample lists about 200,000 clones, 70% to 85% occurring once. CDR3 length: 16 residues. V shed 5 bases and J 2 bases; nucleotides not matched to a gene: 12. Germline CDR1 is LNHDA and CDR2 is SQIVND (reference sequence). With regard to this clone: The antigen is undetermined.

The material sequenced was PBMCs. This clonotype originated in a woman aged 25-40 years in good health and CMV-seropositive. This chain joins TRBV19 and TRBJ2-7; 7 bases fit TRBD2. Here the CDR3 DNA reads TGTGCCAGTAGTCCCCGGGAGGAGAGAACGGCCTACGAGCAGTACTTC. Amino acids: CASSPREERTAYEQYF.